These 9 T cell receptor beta chains share one sample of origin, sequenced in a study. TCRdb re-called the 5' RACE reads with MiXCR, one entry per CDR3 protein. In all, the sample yields approximately 65 distinct CDR3 sequences. Tregs were sorted as CD4+CD25+CD127-/low cells. Material for sequencing was tumor-infiltrating Tregs sorted from the breast tumor. These receptors came from a female donor with breast cancer.

As regards this clonotype: Little can be read into the size of this beta chain, an off-target read in a library designed for alpha chains. The genes are TRBV5-1 and TRBJ2-2, with 11 bases matching TRBD1. CDR1 is SGHRS, CDR2 YFSETQ, per germline. Trimming cost V 4 bases and J 7 bases; bases outside gene matches: 6. The CDR3 consists of 15 residues. The CDR3 is CASSPGQGAGGELFF. CDR3 DNA: TGCGCCAGCAGCCCCGGACAGGGGGCAGGCGGGGAGCTGTTTTTT.

This clonotype was observed a handful of times. Found in a library prepared for alpha chains, this beta chain is an off-target read, and its abundance has little meaning. This rearrangement joins TRBV7-3 to TRBJ2-2, with D maybe TRBD1 (5 bases). Germline values: CDR1 SGHTA, CDR2 FQGTGA. Trimming removed 2 bases at V and 1 base at J, with 8 bases between. There are 15 residues in the CDR3. This chain's CDR3 is CASSLFQGNTGELFF. As DNA, the CDR3 is TGTGCCAGCAGCTTATTCCAGGGGAACACCGGGGAGCTGTTTTTT.

Concerning this clonotype: Since the library was made to target alpha chains, this beta chain is a stray read and its abundance is not meaningful. The chain joins TRBV10-2 to TRBJ1-1; weak D call: TRBD1 (5 bases). CDR1 is WSHSY and CDR2 is SAAADI in the germline V gene. Trimming left V 8 bases short and J 3 bases short, with 13 bases between. The CDR3 length is 13 residues. Here the CDR3 reads CASQPQGYTEAFF. The CDR3 DNA sequence: TGCGCCAGCCAACCCCAGGGCTACACTGAAGCTTTCTTT.

With regard to this clonotype: Being off target in a library aimed at alpha chains, this beta chain has a size of little meaning. J is TRBJ2-2 and V is TRBV15; 7 nucleotides line up with TRBD1. The CDR3 consists of 16 residues. Germline V CDR1 and CDR2: LNHNV, YYDKDF (reference sequence). Trimming removed 0 bases from V and 6 bases from J; junction bases left unmatched: 7. The CDR3 loop reads CATSRDESRGPGELFF. CDR3 in DNA: TGTGCCACCAGCAGAGATGAGTCAAGGGGGCCCGGGGAGCTGTTTTTT.

A single count supports this clonotype. This beta chain is a stray read from a library made for alpha chains; its abundance is not meaningful. J is TRBJ2-7 and V is TRBV5-1, with D maybe TRBD1 (5 bases). From germline, CDR1 is SGHRS and CDR2 YFSETQ. V lost 5 bases and J lost 6, with 21 bases in between. The CDR3 totals 15 residues. The CDR3 DNA reads as TGCGCCAGCAGTGGAGTCGGTAGTCAAACAGGCGAGCAGTACTTC. Protein product: CASSGVGSQTGEQYF.

A word on this clonotype: A library prepared for alpha chains yielded this beta chain as an off-target read; its size is of little meaning. The chain has TRBV7-3 and TRBJ2-1, with 8 bases fitting TRBD2. The CDR3 covers 14 residues. Trimming cost V 5 bases and J 7 bases; bases outside gene matches: 7. Germline values: CDR1 SGHTA, CDR2 FQGTGA. CDR3 in amino acids: CASSPGGQVNEQFF. CDR3 in DNA: TGTGCCAGCAGCCCGGGGGGGCAGGTAAATGAGCAGTTCTTC.

This clonotype was picked up a small number of times. Because it lacks the conserved phenylalanine or tryptophan at the end, this CDR3 is likely a read error. This beta chain lies outside the target of a library built for alpha chains; its clone size means little. The genes are TRBV20-1 and TRBJ2-2; D call uncertain. CDR3 length: 16 residues. The V gene lost 0 bases and the J gene lost 1 base, with 12 bases spanning the gap. Germline loops: CDR1 DFQATT, CDR2 SNEGSKA (reference sequence). The CDR3 nucleotides read TGCAGTGCTAGAGATCCAAGGGCAGGGAACACCGGGGAGCTGTTTTTA. Protein: CSARDPRAGNTGELFL.

The sample holds one count of this clonotype. The size of this beta chain means little, since it is a stray read in a library made for alpha chains. J is TRBJ2-5 and V is TRBV2; perhaps D is TRBD1 or TRBD2 (5 bases each). The CDR3 loop spans 11 amino acids. V was trimmed by 8 bases and J by 2 bases, leaving 6 bases between them. CDR1 SNHLY and CDR2 FYNNEI come from the germline V gene. The CDR3: CASGGQETQYF. CDR3 nucleotides: TGTGCCAGCGGGGGTCAAGAGACCCAGTACTTC.

As concerns this clonotype: Within a library made for alpha chains, this beta chain is off target, and its count is uninformative. V is TRBV5-1 and J is TRBJ1-1; D uncertain. The germline V gene has CDR1 SGHRS and CDR2 YFSETQ. The CDR3 is 14 amino acids. V was shortened by 0 bases and J by 2 bases, with 8 bases between the two germline ends. The CDR3 sequence is CASSLVPGNTEAFF. The CDR3 coding sequence is TGCGCCAGCAGCTTGGTTCCGGGTAACACTGAAGCTTTCTTT.